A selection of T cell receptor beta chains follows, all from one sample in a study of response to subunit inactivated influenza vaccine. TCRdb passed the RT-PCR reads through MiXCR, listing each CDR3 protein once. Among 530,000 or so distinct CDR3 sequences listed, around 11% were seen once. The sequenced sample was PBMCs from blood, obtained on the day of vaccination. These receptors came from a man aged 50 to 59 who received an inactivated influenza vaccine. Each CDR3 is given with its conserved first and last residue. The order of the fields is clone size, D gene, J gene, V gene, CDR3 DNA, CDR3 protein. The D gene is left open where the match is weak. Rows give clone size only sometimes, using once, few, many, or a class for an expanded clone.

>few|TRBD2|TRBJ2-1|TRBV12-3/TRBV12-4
TGTGCCAGCAGTTTGAGGGGACTAGGGTTCGATGAGCAGTTCTTC
CASSLRGLGFDEQFF
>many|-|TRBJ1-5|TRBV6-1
TGTGCCACGGGGTTGAGTGCCCGTAGCAATCAGCCCCAGCATTTT
CATGLSARSNQPQHF
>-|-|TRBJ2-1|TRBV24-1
TGTGCCACCAGTGATTACCTCGCGGATGAGCAGTTCTTC
CATSDYLADEQFF
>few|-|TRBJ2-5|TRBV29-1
TGCAGCGTTAGCCCCGAGACCCAGTACTTC
CSVSPETQYF
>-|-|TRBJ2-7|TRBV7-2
TGTGCCAGCAGCTCTCAAGTAGGACTACTACCCTCCTACGAGCAGTACTTC
CASSSQVGLLPSYEQYF
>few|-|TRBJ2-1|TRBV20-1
TGCAGTGCTAGAGATAGTGGGCAGGGTTCCTACAATGAGCAGTTCTTC
CSARDSGQGSYNEQFF
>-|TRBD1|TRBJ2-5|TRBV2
TGTGCCAGCCAAAACAGGGGTGAGACCCAGTACTTC
CASQNRGETQYF
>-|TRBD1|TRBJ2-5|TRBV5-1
TGCGCCAGCAGCTTGGGGGACAGGGCCGGAGAGACCCAGTACTTC
CASSLGDRAGETQYF
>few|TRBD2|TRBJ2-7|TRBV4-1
TGCGCCAGCAGCCCTATCTATACCGCCGGGACTAAGGGCTACGAGCAGTACTTC
CASSPIYTAGTKGYEQYF
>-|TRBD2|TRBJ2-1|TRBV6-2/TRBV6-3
TGTGCCAGCAGTAGAGGCGGGGGGGCTTTTGAGCAGTTCTTC
CASSRGGGAFEQFF
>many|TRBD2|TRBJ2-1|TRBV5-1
TGCGCCAGCAGCTTGGGGGGAGGGCCCCATGAGCAGTTCTTC
CASSLGGGPHEQFF
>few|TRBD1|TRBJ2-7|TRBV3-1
TGTGCCAGCAGCCACGGGACAGGGAGAAGCGAGCAGTACTTC
CASSHGTGRSEQYF
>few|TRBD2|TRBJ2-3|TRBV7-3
TGTGCCAGCACTGCGGGACTACACACAGATACGCAGTATTTT
CASTAGLHTDTQYF
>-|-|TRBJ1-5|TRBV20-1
TGCAGTGCCGGACCCCCAAATCAGCCCCAGCATTTT
CSAGPPNQPQHF
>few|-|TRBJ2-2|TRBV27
TGTGCCAGCAGTTTACTAGAGGCCAGGCGAACGGCCGGGGAGCTGTTTTTT
CASSLLEARRTAGELFF
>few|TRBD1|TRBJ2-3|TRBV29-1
TGCAGCGTTGAACGACAGGGGGCAGATACGCAGTATTTT
CSVERQGADTQYF
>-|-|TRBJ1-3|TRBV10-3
TGTGCCATCAGTGGGGGGATCGGAAACACCATATATTTT
CAISGGIGNTIYF
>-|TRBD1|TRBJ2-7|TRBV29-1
TGCAGCGTTGATTCGGGACAGGGTTACGAGCAGTACTTC
CSVDSGQGYEQYF
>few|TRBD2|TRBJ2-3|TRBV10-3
TGTGCCATCAGGAGTACTAGCGGGGGGGCGACAGATACGCAGTATTTT
CAIRSTSGGATDTQYF
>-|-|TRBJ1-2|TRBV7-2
TGTGCCAGCAGCTTAGCGGTGGTTGGCTACACCTTC
CASSLAVVGYTF
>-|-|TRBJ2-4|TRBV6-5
TGTGCCAGCAGTTACTCCGGTCCCCGAGCCAAAAACATTCAGTACTTC
CASSYSGPRAKNIQYF
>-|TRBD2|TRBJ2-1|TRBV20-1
TGCAGTGCTAGGGGACCGGTAGCGGGAGCTCCCAATGAGCAGTTCTTC
CSARGPVAGAPNEQFF
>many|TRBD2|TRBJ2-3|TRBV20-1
TGCAGTGCTAGAGATAGCGGGGATGCGCGTACGCAGTATTTT
CSARDSGDARTQYF
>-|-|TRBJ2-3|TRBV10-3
TGTGCCATCGGGGGTCGATTCACAGATACGCAGTATTTT
CAIGGRFTDTQYF
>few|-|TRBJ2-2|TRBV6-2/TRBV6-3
TGTGCCAGCAGTTACCGAGGGAACACCGGGGAGCTGTTTTTT
CASSYRGNTGELFF
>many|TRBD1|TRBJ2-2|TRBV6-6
TGTGCCAGCAGGGGACAGGGGACCGGGGAGCTGTTTTTT
CASRGQGTGELFF
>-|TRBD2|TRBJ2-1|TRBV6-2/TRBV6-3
TGTGCCAGCAGTTACTCGAAAAAAGGGGGGACTAGCGGGGGCGGAAATGAGCAGTTCTTC
CASSYSKKGGTSGGGNEQFF
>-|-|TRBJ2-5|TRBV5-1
TGCGCCAGCAGCTTTCTATTGACGGGGGGCCTTGAGACCCAGTACTTC
CASSFLLTGGLETQYF
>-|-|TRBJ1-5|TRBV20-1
TGCAGTGCTAGAGGTCCAGGGAACTATCAGCCCCAGCATTTT
CSARGPGNYQPQHF
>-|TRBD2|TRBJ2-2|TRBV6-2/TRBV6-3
TGTGCCAGCCCCGCCCAGCGGGGGTTAATCGGGGAGCTGTTTTTT
CASPAQRGLIGELFF
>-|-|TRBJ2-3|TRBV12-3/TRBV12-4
TGTGCCAGCAGTTTACCGTTTTTATTAAGGGGAAGCACAGATACGCAGTATTTT
CASSLPFLLRGSTDTQYF
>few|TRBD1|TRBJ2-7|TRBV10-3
TGTGCCATCAGGACAGGGGGCAACGAGCAGTACTTC
CAIRTGGNEQYF
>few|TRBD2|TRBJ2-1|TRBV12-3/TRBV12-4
TGTGCCAGCAGGGGACTAGCGGGAGGGCCTTTCTACAATGAGCAGTTCTTC
CASRGLAGGPFYNEQFF
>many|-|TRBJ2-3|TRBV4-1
TGCGCCAGCAGCTTTGGGGGGCCAGATACGCAGTATTTT
CASSFGGPDTQYF
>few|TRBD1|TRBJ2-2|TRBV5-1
TGCGCCAGCAGCTTGCTTTCCTTCGGACAGGGGCGGACCGGGGAGCTGTTTTTT
CASSLLSFGQGRTGELFF
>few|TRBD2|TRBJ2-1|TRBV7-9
TGTGCCAGCAGCGCGAATAGCGGGCGGTCCTACAATGAGCAGTTCTTC
CASSANSGRSYNEQFF